Listed here are 25 T cell receptor beta chains from one sample, sequenced in a study of cytomegalovirus exposure and HLA in healthy donors. 60 Vbeta and 13 Jbeta primers were used in PCR. This table comes from immunoSEQ multiplex PCR, and its TCRdb copy is limited to in-frame clones, with some not included. Of about 82,000 clones listed, less than 85% are singletons. The sequenced sample was PBMCs. These receptors were taken from a human donor in good health.

The chain joins TRBV7-2 to TRBJ1-2; 7 positions match TRBD1. Looked up from germline, CDR1 is SGHTA and CDR2 is FQGNSA. Trimming took 4 bases from V and 0 from J; bases not matched to a gene: 5. The CDR3 spans 15 residues. The CDR3 reads CASSWAGQSNYGYTF. DNA of the CDR3: TGTGCCAGCAGCTGGGCGGGACAGTCTAACTATGGCTACACCTTC.

This clone was recorded only once. This chain connects TRBV30 to TRBJ1-1, with a possible D match to TRBD1 (5 bases). Germline V CDR1 and CDR2: GTSNPN, SVGIG (reference sequence). CDR3 length: 13 residues. V was cut by 1 base and J by 4 bases, with 10 bases left in between. The CDR3 DNA is TGTGCCTGGAGTGCCCAGGGAGGCACTGAAGCTTTCTTT. This codes for CAWSAQGGTEAFF. Using reference TRBV30 and TRBJ1-1 for the parts outside the CDR3, the full variable domain is SQTIHQWPATLVQPVGSPLSLECTVEGTSNPNLYWYRQAAGRGLQLLFYSVGIGQISSEVPQNLSASRPQDRQFILSSKKLLLSDSGFYLCAWSAQGGTEAFFGQGTRLTVV.

The chain has TRBV6-5 and TRBJ2-7, with a possible D match to TRBD1 (5 bases). The CDR3 loop spans 13 amino acids. V was shortened by 7 bases and J by 2 bases, with 12 bases between the two germline ends. Germline V gives CDR1 MNHEY, CDR2 SVGAGI. In nucleotides, the CDR3 is TGTGCCAGCAAGCTAGGGGCCCCCTACGAGCAGTACTTC. Encoded protein: CASKLGAPYEQYF.

The V and J genes are TRBV19 and TRBJ2-1; TRBD1 matches 9 bases. V trimming: 5 bases; J trimming: 6 bases; junction bases outside the gene matches: 8. This CDR3 has 15 residues. The germline gives CDR1 LNHDA, CDR2 SQIVND (reference sequence). The chain's CDR3 is CASSPYGTGRNEQFF. The CDR3 bases are TGTGCCAGTAGTCCGTACGGGACAGGGCGCAATGAGCAGTTCTTC.

The chain couples TRBV6-5 to TRBJ1-4, with 10 bases lining up with TRBD1. The CDR3 is 15 residues long. Germline values: CDR1 MNHEY, CDR2 SVGAGI. The junction had 5 bases not matched to a gene; V was cut back by 5 bases and J by 5 bases. The CDR3 here is CASSTPGQGNEKLFF. CDR3 in DNA: TGTGCCAGCAGTACACCGGGACAGGGGAATGAAAAACTGTTTTTT.

Worth noting for this clone: Lacking the conserved final phenylalanine or tryptophan, this CDR3 likely reflects a read error. The limits of the CDR3 on the DNA are not certain, so only TCRdb's listed CDR3 is given. The chain couples TRBV21-1 to TRBJ1-2; TRBD1 reflects the table's D call only, with no check against the DNA. TRBV21-1 is a listed pseudogene. The CDR3 length equals 13 residues, ends included. Here the CDR3 reads CASSYPPGEPYPL.

V is TRBV4-3 and J is TRBJ2-3; no clear D. This CDR3 is 14 amino acids long. The germline V gene has CDR1 LGHNA and CDR2 YSLEER. The ends were cut back, 0 bases at V and 1 base at J, with 5 bases in the middle. CDR3 amino acids: CASSQDGGTDTQYF. CDR3 nucleotides: TGCGCCAGCAGCCAAGACGGTGGCACAGATACGCAGTATTTT.

The rearrangement links TRBV13 to TRBJ2-3; 13 bases match TRBD2. V lost 1 base and J lost 6; bases outside the gene matches: 4. The CDR3 loop spans 16 amino acids. CDR1 and CDR2 from the germline V gene are PRHDT and FYEKMQ (reference sequence). CDR3 DNA: TGTGCCAGCAGCTTAGAAGGGACTAGCGGGGATGATACGCAGTATTTT. Protein: CASSLEGTSGDDTQYF.

J is TRBJ2-7 and V is TRBV15; tentatively, D is TRBD2 (6 bases). Per the germline V gene, CDR1 is LNHNV and CDR2 is YYDKDF (reference sequence). The CDR3 length is 15 residues. V was cut by 1 base and J by 7 bases, with 17 bases left in between. The CDR3 loop is CATSRAGGYQGEQYF. The DNA for the CDR3 is TGTGCCACCAGCAGAGCCGGGGGATACCAAGGGGAGCAGTACTTC. Filled out from reference TRBV15 and TRBJ2-7, the complete variable domain reads DAMVIQNPRYQVTQFGKPVTLSCSQTLNHNVMYWYQQKSSQAPKLLFHYYDKDFNNEADTPDNFQSRRPNTSFCFLDIRSPGLGDTAMYLCATSRAGGYQGEQYFGPGTRLTVT.

This chain connects TRBV18 to TRBJ2-3; tentatively, D is TRBD1 (5 bases). Germline CDR1 and CDR2: KGHSH and LQKENI. V lost 4 bases to trimming and J lost 1 base, with 12 bases between them. This CDR3 spans 15 amino acids. CDR3 loop: CASSQLRVGTDTQYF. CDR3 sequence (DNA): TGTGCCAGCTCACAGCTCAGGGTCGGCACAGATACGCAGTATTTT.

This clone was counted once. The chain has TRBV5-1 and TRBJ2-7, with 9 nucleotides matching TRBD2. Germline V gene data show CDR1 as SGHRS and CDR2 as YFSETQ. V lost 0 bases, J lost 5 bases, and 6 bases stayed unmatched. The CDR3 sequence is 15 residues long. CDR3 DNA: TGCGCCAGCAGCTTGGCCGGCGGGGGGGCAAACGAGCAGTACTTC. Translating it yields CASSLAGGGANEQYF.

The rearrangement links TRBV5-1 to TRBJ1-5, with a tentative D call TRBD1 (6 bases). The V end lost 3 bases, the J end lost 3 bases, and 10 bases lay between the germline ends. The V gene's germline CDR1 is SGHRS and CDR2 YFSETQ. This CDR3 has 14 amino acids. The CDR3 loop is CASSWGGPNQPQHF. In DNA form, the CDR3 reads TGCGCCAGCAGCTGGGGGGGCCCCAATCAGCCCCAGCATTTT.

This chain joins TRBV19 and TRBJ1-1, with D maybe TRBD1 (5 bases). The germline V and J ends were trimmed by 5 bases and 1 base, with 8 bases remaining between them. There are 13 residues in the CDR3. Germline V gene lookup returns CDR1 LNHDA and CDR2 SQIVND (reference sequence). DNA for the CDR3: TGTGCCAGTAGTTCAAGGGGGAACACTGAAGCTTTCTTT. The encoded protein is CASSSRGNTEAFF. Looking up the rest from reference TRBV19 and TRBJ1-1 gives the full variable domain: DGGITQSPKYLFRKEGQNVTLSCEQNLNHDAMYWYRQDPGQGLRLIYYSQIVNDFQKGDIAEGYSVSREKKESFPLTVTSAQKNPTAFYLCASSSRGNTEAFFGQGTRLTVV.

The rearrangement uses TRBV27 and TRBJ1-4, with 7 bases that match TRBD1. Germline values: CDR1 MNHEY, CDR2 SMNVEV (reference sequence). This CDR3 has 15 residues. After removal of 5 bases from V and 8 bases from J, the junction contained 11 bases not matched to a gene. The DNA for the CDR3 is TGTGCCAGCAGTAGACAGGGTGGGCCCTTGGAAAAACTGTTTTTT. The encoded protein is CASSRQGGPLEKLFF. Filled out from reference TRBV27 and TRBJ1-4, the complete variable domain reads EAQVTQNPRYLITVTGKKLTVTCSQNMNHEYMSWYRQDPGLGLRQIYYSMNVEVTDKGDVPEGYKVSRKEKRNFPLILESPSPNQTSLYFCASSRQGGPLEKLFFGSGTQLSVL.

This rearrangement joins TRBV9 to TRBJ2-2; 9 bases are shared with TRBD1. Per the germline V gene, CDR1 is SGDLS and CDR2 is YYNGEE. The CDR3 extends over 14 amino acids. Trimming cost V 2 bases and J 4 bases; bases outside gene matches: 0. In DNA, the CDR3 is TGTGCCAGCAGCGTGGGACAGGGCACCGGGGAGCTGTTTTTT. Amino acid sequence: CASSVGQGTGELFF.

The rearrangement uses TRBV6-1 and TRBJ2-1, with D possibly matching TRBD2 (7 bases). Germline lookup yields CDR1 MNHNS and CDR2 SASEGT. Between the trimmed V and J ends, which lost 2 bases and 12 bases, there was a span of 23 bases. CDR3 length: 16 amino acids. The CDR3 protein is CASSETPGGPADGQFF. The CDR3 region has the DNA TGTGCCAGCAGTGAAACCCCCGGGGGGCCAGCCGACGGGCAGTTCTTC.

The chain combines TRBV7-2 with TRBJ1-5; D is undetermined. Germline V gene lookup returns CDR1 SGHTA and CDR2 FQGNSA. The V gene lost 1 base and the J gene lost 5 bases, with 6 bases spanning the gap. The CDR3 is made up of 13 amino acids. CDR3 sequence reads: CASSLGQYQPQHF. In DNA, the CDR3 is TGTGCCAGCAGCTTAGGGCAGTATCAGCCCCAGCATTTT.

The chain combines TRBV7-9 with TRBJ2-3, with 9 bases aligning to TRBD2. Germline trimming cut 4 bases from V and 6 bases from J; bases unmatched to any gene: 8. This CDR3 contains 15 residues. Germline V gives CDR1 SEHNR, CDR2 FQNEAQ (reference sequence). The CDR3 sequence is CASSSSGTSIDTQYF. The CDR3, as DNA: TGTGCCAGCAGCTCCTCCGGGACTAGCATTGATACGCAGTATTTT.

The V gene is TRBV9, the J gene TRBJ1-2, with 7 bases aligning to TRBD1. The ends lost 0 bases at V and 0 bases at J; junction bases unmatched: 5. The CDR3 spans 16 residues. Per germline, CDR1 SGDLS and CDR2 YYNGEE. The DNA for the CDR3 is TGTGCCAGCAGCGTAGAACAGGGGATCCCTAACTATGGCTACACCTTC. It is translated as CASSVEQGIPNYGYTF.

This rearrangement joins TRBV5-1 to TRBJ1-4; D may be TRBD1 (6 bases). CDR3 length: 14 amino acids. Germline CDR1 reads SGHRS; CDR2 reads YFSETQ. V was cut by 1 base and J by 6 bases, with 10 bases left in between. CDR3 in DNA: TGCGCCAGCAGCTTGTCAGGGGTGGATGAAAAACTGTTTTTT. Its translation: CASSLSGVDEKLFF.

This clone has only one observation. One end of the junction varies from germline; a read error may be responsible. The chain has TRBV20-1 and TRBJ2-3; possible D gene TRBD2, 6 bases. CDR1 is DFQATT, CDR2 SNEGSKA, per germline (reference sequence). The CDR3 length is 11 residues. The CDR3 DNA is TGCAGTGCTAGGGTGATGGACCAGCGGGTTTTT. Protein: CSARVMDQRVF.

V gene TRBV2 combines with J gene TRBJ2-3; perhaps TRBD2 as D (5 bases). The CDR3 has 15 amino acids. Between the trimmed V and J ends, which lost 7 bases and 1 base, there was a span of 15 bases. The germline gives CDR1 SNHLY, CDR2 FYNNEI. This CDR3 is CASTFEGTRTDTQYF. DNA of the CDR3: TGTGCCAGCACCTTCGAGGGCACCCGCACAGATACGCAGTATTTT.

This clone was found once. The V and J genes are TRBV9 and TRBJ2-7, with D maybe TRBD1 (5 bases). The CDR3 consists of 13 residues. From germline, CDR1 is SGDLS and CDR2 YYNGEE. Trimming stripped 2 bases from V and 2 bases from J, with 8 bases between. Here the CDR3 reads CASSVGPTYEQYF. The CDR3, as DNA: TGTGCCAGCAGCGTGGGGCCAACCTACGAGCAGTACTTC.

This chain connects TRBV29-1 to TRBJ1-1; TRBD1 matches at 7 bases. V dropped 5 bases and J dropped 3; count of bases not matched to a gene: 9. CDR3 length: 14 residues. Germline CDR1 and CDR2: SQVTM and ANQGSEA. The CDR3 sequence is CSVSGTEAYTEAFF. DNA for the CDR3: TGCAGCGTTTCCGGGACAGAGGCTTACACTGAAGCTTTCTTT. Filled out from reference TRBV29-1 and TRBJ1-1, the complete variable domain reads SAVISQKPSRDICQRGTSLTIQCQVDSQVTMMFWYRQQPGQSLTLIATANQGSEATYESGFVIDKFPISRPNLTFSTLTVSNMSPEDSSIYLCSVSGTEAYTEAFFGQGTRLTVV.

V usage is TRBV2 and J usage is TRBJ2-7, with 7 bases fitting TRBD1. Germline values: CDR1 SNHLY, CDR2 FYNNEI. This CDR3 has 14 residues. After removal of 9 bases from V and 3 bases from J, the junction contained 11 bases not matched to a gene. DNA for the CDR3: TGTGCCAGTACGCACCGGGACAGAGGCTACGAGCAGTACTTC. It yields the protein CASTHRDRGYEQYF.